These 32 T cell receptor beta chains were sequenced from one sample in a study of blood T cell repertoires in COVID-19. Only in-frame clones appear in the TCRdb table, and some are missing; sequencing was by immunoSEQ multiplex PCR. This sample has under 250,000 clones, with more than 70% found just once. Sequencing was carried out using peripheral blood. These receptors all come from a middle-aged man with active or convalescent COVID-19.

V gene TRBV30 combines with J gene TRBJ1-5; a weak D match, TRBD1 (5 bases). V was cut by 2 bases and J by 0 bases, with 11 bases left in between. CDR1 is GTSNPN and CDR2 is SVGIG in the germline V gene (reference sequence). CDR3 length: 15 amino acids. This chain's CDR3 is CAWSPGEYSNQPQHF. The CDR3 DNA is TGTGCCTGGAGTCCGGGGGAATATAGCAATCAGCCCCAGCATTTT.

The V and J genes are TRBV4-1 and TRBJ2-7, with a weak D call TRBD1 (5 bases). The germline V and J ends were trimmed by 0 bases and 4 bases, with 10 bases remaining between them. The CDR3 is 14 amino acids. Germline CDR1 is MGHRA and CDR2 is YSYEKL. The CDR3 DNA reads as TGCGCCAGCAGCCAAGAAGCAGGGTGGTACGAGCAGTACTTC. It translates to CASSQEAGWYEQYF.

The chain uses TRBV5-6 and TRBJ1-2, with D hard to call. Trimming removed 1 base from V and 4 bases from J, with 5 bases in between. There are 12 residues in the CDR3. The germline V gene has CDR1 SGHDT and CDR2 YYEEEE. In DNA form, the CDR3 reads TGTGCCAGCAGCTTGAGGAGCTATGGCTACACCTTC. Encoded protein: CASSLRSYGYTF. The whole variable domain, remainder taken from reference TRBV5-6 and TRBJ1-2, is DAGVTQSPTHLIKTRGQQVTLRCSPKSGHDTVSWYQQALGQGPQFIFQYYEEEERQRGNFPDRFSGHQFPNYSSELNVNALLLGDSALYLCASSLRSYGYTFGSGTRLTVV.

The gene calls are TRBV6-4 and TRBJ2-1, with 8 bases identical to TRBD2. CDR3 size: 19 residues. Germline CDR1 and CDR2: MRHNA and SNTAGT. Trimming took 0 bases from V and 0 from J; bases not matched to a gene: 10. The CDR3 region is CASSDSKLLAGLSYNEQFF. In nucleotides, the CDR3 is TGTGCCAGCAGTGACTCGAAACTATTAGCGGGGCTCTCCTACAATGAGCAGTTCTTC.

The J gene is TRBJ1-5, the V gene TRBV5-4; 8 positions agree with TRBD1. The CDR3 covers 15 residues. Germline-derived CDR1 and CDR2 are SGHNT and YYREEE (reference sequence). The trim removed 3 bases at V and 1 base at J, leaving 3 bases unmatched. DNA of the CDR3: TGTGCCAGCAGCTCAGGACAGGGCAGCAATCAGCCCCAGCATTTT. It is translated as CASSSGQGSNQPQHF.

The chain links TRBV13 to TRBJ1-5, with 7 bases that match TRBD1. The CDR3 loop spans 15 amino acids. Germline V gene sequence: CDR1 PRHDT, CDR2 FYEKMQ (reference sequence). V was clipped by 5 bases and J by 0 bases; unmatched bases: 4. As DNA, the CDR3 is TGTGCCAGCAGCGCGGGACAGAATAGCAATCAGCCCCAGCATTTT. Amino acids: CASSAGQNSNQPQHF.

V gene TRBV28 combines with J gene TRBJ1-5; 11 nucleotides line up with TRBD1. The CDR3 is 16 amino acids. Germline V gene data show CDR1 as MDHEN and CDR2 as SYDVKM. The V segment lost 8 bases and the J segment 4 bases; nucleotides outside the gene matches: 10. CDR3 DNA: TGTGCCAGCCGTGAGGGGGACAGGGGGGCTAATCAGCCCCAGCATTTT. Its protein product is CASREGDRGANQPQHF.

The genes are TRBV24-1 and TRBJ2-3; 10 bases align to TRBD2. The germline V gene encodes CDR1 KGHDR and CDR2 SFDVKD. V shed 2 bases, J shed 2 bases, and the junction held 6 bases outside the gene matches. This CDR3 is built from 17 residues. In nucleotides, the CDR3 is TGTGCCACCAGTGATTCTCGACTAGCGGGTCTCACAGATACGCAGTATTTT. Translated: CATSDSRLAGLTDTQYF.

The chain recombines TRBV6-5 with TRBJ1-1; D gene unclear. Trimming cost V 2 bases and J 2 bases, with 6 bases left between them. Germline CDR1 and CDR2: MNHEY and SVGAGI. The CDR3 totals 13 residues. The CDR3 loop is CASSYHTNTEAFF. CDR3 bases: TGTGCCAGCAGTTACCACACCAACACTGAAGCTTTCTTT.

This clone came up once. The J gene is TRBJ1-1, the V gene TRBV30; D might be TRBD1 (5 bases). CDR1 and CDR2 (germline): GTSNPN, SVGIG (reference sequence). Trimming stripped 7 bases from V and 1 base from J, with 13 bases between. The CDR3 contains 13 residues. The CDR3 DNA sequence: TGTGCCTTTTCCCGACAGAGGAACACTGAAGCTTTCTTT. Residues: CAFSRQRNTEAFF.

The rearrangement links TRBV30 to TRBJ2-1; 9 bases match TRBD1. After removal of 1 base from V and 9 bases from J, the junction contained 10 bases not matched to a gene. The germline V gene encodes CDR1 GTSNPN and CDR2 SVGIG (reference sequence). The CDR3 has 15 residues. This CDR3 is CAWSDHGQGWGEQFF. In nucleotides, the CDR3 is TGTGCCTGGAGTGACCACGGACAGGGGTGGGGTGAGCAGTTCTTC.

The chain is built from TRBV6-5 and TRBJ2-7, with D unclear. Trimming stripped 3 bases from V and 5 bases from J, with 11 bases between. CDR1 MNHEY and CDR2 SVGAGI come from the germline V gene. The CDR3 is 13 residues long. CDR3 in amino acids: CASSYIDRDEQYF. CDR3 coding DNA: TGTGCCAGCAGTTATATAGATAGAGACGAGCAGTACTTC.

The rearrangement links TRBV2 to TRBJ1-5; D gene uncertain. The germline gives CDR1 SNHLY, CDR2 FYNNEI. The CDR3 runs 13 residues. Between the trimmed V and J ends, which lost 5 bases and 0 bases, there was a span of 5 bases. CDR3 DNA: TGTGCCAGCAGTCCAGGTAGCAATCAGCCCCAGCATTTT. Protein product: CASSPGSNQPQHF.

The chain recombines TRBV11-3 with TRBJ2-3; maybe TRBD2 (5 bases). The CDR3 spans 18 residues. Germline V gene data show CDR1 as SGHNT and CDR2 as YENEEA. Deletions cut 1 base from V and 0 bases from J, with 17 bases between. CDR3 nucleotides: TGTGCCAGCAGCTTAGCATATAGCCCGGGAATGAGCACAGATACGCAGTATTTT. Translated, it gives CASSLAYSPGMSTDTQYF.

The count of this clone is one. The sample carries other DNA sequences with the same CDR3. The chain links TRBV7-6 to TRBJ2-7; 9 bases align to TRBD1. The length of the CDR3 is 15 residues. Germline CDR1 is SGHVS and CDR2 is FNYEAQ. V trimming: 3 bases; J trimming: 3 bases; junction bases outside the gene matches: 6. The CDR3 DNA sequence: TGTGCCAGCAGCTTGACCGGGACAGGGATCTACGAGCAGTACTTC. This codes for CASSLTGTGIYEQYF.

This chain links TRBV7-2 with TRBJ2-7, with D maybe TRBD2 (5 bases). The CDR3 runs 16 residues. The V end was cut by 5 bases, the J end by 3 bases, with 20 bases between. Germline lookup yields CDR1 SGHTA and CDR2 FQGNSA. CDR3: CASSVGPGSRGYEQYF. The CDR3 DNA is TGTGCCAGCAGCGTCGGCCCAGGCAGCCGGGGCTACGAGCAGTACTTC.

This chain uses TRBV5-4 with TRBJ2-7; tentative D call: TRBD1 (6 bases). V was clipped by 4 bases and J by 3 bases, with 11 bases between them. Germline V CDR1 and CDR2: SGHNT, YYREEE (reference sequence). This CDR3 is 13 amino acids long. The CDR3 region has the DNA TGTGCCAGCAGCGGAATAGGGGGCTACGAGCAGTACTTC. Protein product: CASSGIGGYEQYF.

The rearrangement links TRBV27 to TRBJ1-6; D is unresolved. This CDR3 region has 18 residues. Germline CDR1 and CDR2: MNHEY and SMNVEV (reference sequence). V lost 6 bases and J lost 7, with 25 bases in between. CDR3 amino acids: CASSLAAPVRQTNSPLHF. The CDR3 region has the DNA TGTGCCAGCAGCCTAGCCGCCCCCGTGCGTCAGACGAATTCACCCCTCCACTTT.

The chain combines TRBV7-2 with TRBJ2-3; TRBD2 matches 10 bases. Looked up from germline, CDR1 is SGHTA and CDR2 is FQGNSA. The CDR3 runs 15 residues. Trimming took 5 bases from V and 4 from J; bases not matched to a gene: 6. CDR3 sequence: CASSPLAGVPDTQYF. CDR3 nucleotide sequence: TGTGCCAGCAGCCCGCTAGCGGGAGTTCCAGATACGCAGTATTTT.

The gene calls are TRBV5-1 and TRBJ1-1; unclear D gene. Germline assignment: CDR1 SGHRS and CDR2 YFSETQ. The CDR3 covers 14 residues. The V end was cut by 0 bases, the J end by 10 bases, with 16 bases between. The CDR3, as DNA: TGCGCCAGCAGCTTGGGTCCGGAGACCCGACTAGCTTTCTTT. As protein: CASSLGPETRLAFF.

V is TRBV6-5 and J is TRBJ1-2; 7 nucleotides agree with TRBD1. The germline gives CDR1 MNHEY, CDR2 SVGAGI. The CDR3 runs 14 residues. After removal of 4 bases from V and 6 bases from J, the junction contained 8 bases not matched to a gene. The CDR3 DNA is TGTGCCAGCAGTTCGCCGGGACAGCTGGATGGCTACACCTTC. Its translation is CASSSPGQLDGYTF.

The V gene is TRBV18, the J gene TRBJ2-1; 9 nucleotides align to TRBD2. The CDR3 has 14 residues. The V gene end was trimmed by 5 bases and the J gene end by 6 bases; junction bases not matched to a gene: 5. Germline loops: CDR1 KGHSH, CDR2 LQKENI. CDR3: CASSTLAGANEQFF. CDR3 DNA sequence: TGTGCCAGCTCAACCTTAGCGGGAGCCAATGAGCAGTTCTTC.

The sample holds one count of this clone. This rearrangement joins TRBV29-1 to TRBJ1-2, with D unclear. Germline assignment: CDR1 SQVTM and CDR2 ANQGSEA. The CDR3 has 12 amino acids. The V and J ends lost 6 bases and 3 bases respectively, with 11 bases between them. The CDR3 coding sequence is TGCAGCGTGCGGACTGAGGACTATGGCTACACCTTC. Its translation is CSVRTEDYGYTF.

The V call is TRBV29-1, the J call TRBJ2-1; 9 bases are a match to TRBD2. This CDR3 has 14 residues. V lost 4 bases and J lost 2; bases outside the gene matches: 3. The germline V gene encodes CDR1 SQVTM and CDR2 ANQGSEA. The CDR3: CSVAVAGAYNEQFF. In DNA, the CDR3 is TGCAGCGTTGCGGTAGCGGGAGCCTACAATGAGCAGTTCTTC.

The chain carries TRBV18 and TRBJ1-2; D remains unclear. The V and J ends lost 3 bases and 6 bases respectively, with 14 bases between them. Germline lookup yields CDR1 KGHSH and CDR2 LQKENI. The CDR3 contains 14 residues. CDR3 sequence: CASSPGNVRDGYTF. The CDR3 coding sequence is TGTGCCAGCTCACCGGGCAATGTGAGGGATGGCTACACCTTC.

The chain joins TRBV7-6 to TRBJ2-2; TRBD2 aligns across 9 bases. Germline V CDR1 and CDR2: SGHVS, FNYEAQ. The CDR3 is 16 residues long. The V and J ends lost 1 base and 4 bases, in that order; junction bases with no gene match: 4. For the CDR3, the DNA is TGTGCCAGCAGCTTAGAAATTAGCGGGGGCACCGGGGAGCTGTTTTTT. Translation: CASSLEISGGTGELFF.

This clone was observed a few times. The chain recombines TRBV7-9 with TRBJ1-4, with D maybe TRBD1 (5 bases). CDR1 SEHNR and CDR2 FQNEAQ come from the germline V gene (reference sequence). V was shortened by 2 bases and J by 3 bases, with 7 bases between the two germline ends. This CDR3 is 14 amino acids long. CDR3 residues: CASSLTGANEKLFF. CDR3 sequence (DNA): TGTGCCAGCAGCTTAACGGGGGCTAATGAAAAACTGTTTTTT.

The chain has TRBV2 and TRBJ2-3; 7 bases map to TRBD2. V lost 3 bases to trimming and J lost 1 base; unmatched junction nucleotides: 4. The CDR3 is made up of 15 amino acids. Germline loops: CDR1 SNHLY, CDR2 FYNNEI. CDR3 DNA sequence: TGTGCCAGCAGTGATTGGCTAGCGGGCACAGATACGCAGTATTTT. This sequence encodes CASSDWLAGTDTQYF.

The CDR3 spells CASSIFDSLYGYTF. The CDR3 DNA reads as TGTGCCAGTAGTATATTCGACAGCCTCTATGGCTACACCTTC. J is TRBJ1-2 and V is TRBV19; maybe TRBD1 (5 bases). The length of the CDR3 is 14 residues. From germline, CDR1 is LNHDA and CDR2 SQIVND (reference sequence). V was trimmed by 2 bases and J by 4 bases, leaving 11 bases between them.

The J gene is TRBJ2-5, the V gene TRBV30; tentatively, D is TRBD2 (6 bases). Trimming cost V 5 bases and J 7 bases, with 17 bases left between them. CDR3 length: 13 amino acids. CDR1 is GTSNPN and CDR2 is SVGIG in the germline V gene (reference sequence). The CDR3 loop reads CAWDRGLRGTQYF. The DNA for the CDR3 is TGTGCCTGGGACCGGGGGTTAAGGGGGACCCAGTACTTC.

In its sample, this clone was seen a few times. J is TRBJ1-1 and V is TRBV14; D is unclear. Germline CDR1 reads SGHDN; CDR2 reads FVKESK. CDR3 length equals 12 residues. The germline V and J ends were trimmed by 2 bases and 11 bases, with 12 bases remaining between them. The chain's CDR3 is CASSQMGVGAFF. CDR3 sequence (DNA): TGTGCCAGCAGCCAAATGGGAGTGGGGGCTTTCTTT. Supplemented by reference TRBV14 and TRBJ1-1, the full variable domain reads EAGVTQFPSHSVIEKGQTVTLRCDPISGHDNLYWYRRVMGKEIKFLLHFVKESKQDESGMPNNRFLAERTGGTYSTLKVQPAELEDSGVYFCASSQMGVGAFFGQGTRLTVV.

The chain links TRBV3-1 (or the pseudogene TRBV3-2) to TRBJ2-7; 10 nucleotides line up with TRBD1. The CDR3 has 13 residues. J gave up 7 bases and V 4 bases, and 4 bases lay outside the gene matches. Germline assignment: CDR1 LGHDT and CDR2 YNNKEL (reference sequence). The CDR3 sequence: CASSRQGAGEQYF. DNA for the CDR3: TGTGCCAGCAGCCGACAGGGGGCTGGGGAGCAGTACTTC.